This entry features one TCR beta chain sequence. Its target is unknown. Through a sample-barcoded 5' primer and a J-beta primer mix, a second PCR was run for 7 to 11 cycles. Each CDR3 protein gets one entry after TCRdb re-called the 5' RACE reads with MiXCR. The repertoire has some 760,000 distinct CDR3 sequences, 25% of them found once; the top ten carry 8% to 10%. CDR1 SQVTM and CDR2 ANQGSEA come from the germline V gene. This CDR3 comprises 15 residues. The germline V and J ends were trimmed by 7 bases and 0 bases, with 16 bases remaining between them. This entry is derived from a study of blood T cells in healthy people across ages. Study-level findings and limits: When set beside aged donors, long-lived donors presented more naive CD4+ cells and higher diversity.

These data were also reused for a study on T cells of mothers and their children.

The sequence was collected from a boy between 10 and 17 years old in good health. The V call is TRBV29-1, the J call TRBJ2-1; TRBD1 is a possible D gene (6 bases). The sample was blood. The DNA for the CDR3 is TGCAGCGCCCCAGGTACAGGGTCCTCCTACAATGAGCAGTTCTTC. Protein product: CSAPGTGSSYNEQFF.